The text below deals with one T cell receptor (beta chain). Study processing details: The authors estimated nucleated cell counts from reference gene primer amplification. Profiled with immunoSEQ multiplex PCR; TCRdb holds only in-frame clones, not every one. That table furnishes V, J and clone size, whereas the DNA furnished D and trimming. The sample records approximately 260,000 clones, more than 75% being singletons. This entry belongs to a study of blood T cell repertoires in COVID-19. About the study: Samples came from the United States, Italy and Spain, spanning acute and convalescent COVID-19. PBMCs, B-cell-depleted T cells, or T cells provided the cDNA or gDNA that made up the material.

Trimming shortened V by 0 bases and J by 4 bases, and 6 bases separated the two germline ends. The CDR3 totals 13 residues. Germline CDR1 and CDR2: MGHRA and YSYEKL. The specimen was PBMCs or T cells enriched from blood (not recorded which). The chain is built from TRBV4-1 and TRBJ1-2; D is uncertain. The clonotype originates from a woman aged 40 to 50 with acute COVID-19. The CDR3: CASSQDSLYGYTF. CDR3 in DNA: TGCGCCAGCAGCCAAGATTCACTCTATGGCTACACCTTC.